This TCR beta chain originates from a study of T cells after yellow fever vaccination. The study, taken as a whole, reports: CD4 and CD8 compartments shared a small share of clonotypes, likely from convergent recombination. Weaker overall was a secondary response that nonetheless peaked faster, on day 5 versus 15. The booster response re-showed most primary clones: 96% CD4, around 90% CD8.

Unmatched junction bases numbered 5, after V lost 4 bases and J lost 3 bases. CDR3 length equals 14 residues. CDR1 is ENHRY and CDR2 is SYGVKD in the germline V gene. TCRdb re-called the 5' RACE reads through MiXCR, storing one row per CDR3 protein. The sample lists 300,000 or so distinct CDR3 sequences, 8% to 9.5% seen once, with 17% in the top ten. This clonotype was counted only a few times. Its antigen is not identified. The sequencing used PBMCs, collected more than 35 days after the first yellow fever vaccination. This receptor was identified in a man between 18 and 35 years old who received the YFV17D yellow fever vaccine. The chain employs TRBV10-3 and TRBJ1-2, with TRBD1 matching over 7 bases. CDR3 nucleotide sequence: TGTGCCATCAGTGGGACCGACAGGGACTATGGCTACACCTTC. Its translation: CAISGTDRDYGYTF.